The T cell receptor (beta chain) under discussion was sequenced for a study of cytomegalovirus exposure and HLA in healthy donors. All donors participated as healthy donors of bone marrow. Amplification used 60 Vbeta primers and 13 Jbeta primers. Profiled with immunoSEQ multiplex PCR; TCRdb holds only in-frame clones, not every one. The data hold roughly 120,000 clones, with about 75% observed a single time. Trimming removed 4 bases from V and 5 bases from J; junction bases left unmatched: 7. Germline CDR1 is ENHRY and CDR2 is SYGVKD. The CDR3 extends over 15 amino acids. This clone was seen a handful of times.

The TCR was taken from a man aged 60 to 75 in good health and CMV-seropositive. Sequencing was carried out using PBMCs. The chain combines TRBV10-3 with TRBJ2-2; 7 bases map to TRBD2. This chain's CDR3 is CAISGGLVLTGELFF. In nucleotides, the CDR3 is TGTGCCATCAGTGGTGGACTAGTATTAACCGGGGAGCTGTTTTTT.